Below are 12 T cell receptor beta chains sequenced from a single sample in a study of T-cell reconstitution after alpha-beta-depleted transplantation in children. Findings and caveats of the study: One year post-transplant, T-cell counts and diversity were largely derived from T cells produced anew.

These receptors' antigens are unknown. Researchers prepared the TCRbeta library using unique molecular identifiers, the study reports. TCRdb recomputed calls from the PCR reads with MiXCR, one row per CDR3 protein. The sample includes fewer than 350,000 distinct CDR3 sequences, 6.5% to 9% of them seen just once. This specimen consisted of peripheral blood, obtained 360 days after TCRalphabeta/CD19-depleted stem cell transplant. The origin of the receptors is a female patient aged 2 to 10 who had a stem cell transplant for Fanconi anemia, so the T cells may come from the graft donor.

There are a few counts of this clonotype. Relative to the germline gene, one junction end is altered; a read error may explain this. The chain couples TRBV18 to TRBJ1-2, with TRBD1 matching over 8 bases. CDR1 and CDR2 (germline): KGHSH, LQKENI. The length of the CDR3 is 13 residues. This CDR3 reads CASSPQGDMDYTF. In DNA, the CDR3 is TGTGCCAGCTCTCCACAGGGGGATATGGACTACACCTTC.

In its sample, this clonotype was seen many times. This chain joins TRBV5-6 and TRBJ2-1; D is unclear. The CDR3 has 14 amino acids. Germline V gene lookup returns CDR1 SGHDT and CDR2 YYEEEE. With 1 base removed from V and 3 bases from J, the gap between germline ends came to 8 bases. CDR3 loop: CASSLPRIYNEQFF. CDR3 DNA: TGTGCCAGCAGCTTGCCACGTATCTACAATGAGCAGTTCTTC. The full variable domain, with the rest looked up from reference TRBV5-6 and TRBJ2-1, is DAGVTQSPTHLIKTRGQQVTLRCSPKSGHDTVSWYQQALGQGPQFIFQYYEEEERQRGNFPDRFSGHQFPNYSSELNVNALLLGDSALYLCASSLPRIYNEQFFGPGTRLTVL.

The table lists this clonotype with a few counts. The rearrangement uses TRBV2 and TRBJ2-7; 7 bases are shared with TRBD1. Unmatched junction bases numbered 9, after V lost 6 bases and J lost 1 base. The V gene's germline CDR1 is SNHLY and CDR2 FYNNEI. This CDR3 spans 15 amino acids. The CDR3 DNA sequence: TGTGCCAGCAGGACCACAGGGGAATCTTCCTACGAGCAGTACTTC. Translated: CASRTTGESSYEQYF.

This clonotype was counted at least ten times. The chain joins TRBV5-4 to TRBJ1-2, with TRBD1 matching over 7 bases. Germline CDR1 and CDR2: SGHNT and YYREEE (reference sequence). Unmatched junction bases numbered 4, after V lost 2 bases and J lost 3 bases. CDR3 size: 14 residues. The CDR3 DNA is TGTGCCAGCAGCTTTGTCAGGGGGGACTATGGCTACACCTTC. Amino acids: CASSFVRGDYGYTF.

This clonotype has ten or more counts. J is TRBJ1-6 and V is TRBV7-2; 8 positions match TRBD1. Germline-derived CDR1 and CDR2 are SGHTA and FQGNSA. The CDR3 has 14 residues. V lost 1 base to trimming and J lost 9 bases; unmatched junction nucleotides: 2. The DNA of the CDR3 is TGTGCCAGCAGCTTAGTGCAGGGGGCTTCACCCCTCCACTTT. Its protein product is CASSLVQGASPLHF.

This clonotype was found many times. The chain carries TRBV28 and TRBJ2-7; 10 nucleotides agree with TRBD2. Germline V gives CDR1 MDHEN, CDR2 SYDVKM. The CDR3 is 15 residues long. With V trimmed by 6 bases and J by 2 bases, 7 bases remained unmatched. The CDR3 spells CASRFTSGNPYEQYF. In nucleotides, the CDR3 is TGTGCCAGCAGATTCACTAGCGGGAACCCCTACGAGCAGTACTTC.

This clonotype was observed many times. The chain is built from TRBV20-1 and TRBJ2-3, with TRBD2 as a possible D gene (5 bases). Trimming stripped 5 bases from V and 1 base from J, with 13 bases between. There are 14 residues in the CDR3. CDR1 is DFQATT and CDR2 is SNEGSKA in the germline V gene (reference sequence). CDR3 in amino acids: CSALDQRGTDTQYF. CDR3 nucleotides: TGCAGTGCTCTGGACCAGAGGGGCACAGATACGCAGTATTTT.

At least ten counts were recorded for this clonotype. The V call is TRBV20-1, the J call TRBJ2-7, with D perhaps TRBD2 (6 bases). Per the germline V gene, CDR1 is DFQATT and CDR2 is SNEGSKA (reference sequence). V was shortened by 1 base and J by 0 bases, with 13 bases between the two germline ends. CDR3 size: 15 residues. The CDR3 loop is CSARVGAGGSYEQYV. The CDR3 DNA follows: TGCAGTGCTAGAGTAGGGGCCGGGGGCTCCTACGAGCAGTACGTC.

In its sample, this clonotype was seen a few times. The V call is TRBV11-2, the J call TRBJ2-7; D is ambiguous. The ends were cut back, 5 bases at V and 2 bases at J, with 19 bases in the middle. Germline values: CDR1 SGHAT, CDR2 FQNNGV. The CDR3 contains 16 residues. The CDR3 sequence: CASSHGRNPVAYEQYF. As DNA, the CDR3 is TGTGCCAGCAGCCACGGCCGGAACCCCGTTGCCTACGAGCAGTACTTC.

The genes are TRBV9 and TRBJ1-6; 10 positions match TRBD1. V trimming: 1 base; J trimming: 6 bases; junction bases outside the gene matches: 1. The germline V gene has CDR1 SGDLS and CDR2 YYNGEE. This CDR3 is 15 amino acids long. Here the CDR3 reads CASSVRDRGNSPLHF. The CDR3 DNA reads TGTGCCAGCAGCGTAAGGGACAGGGGTAATTCACCCCTCCACTTT.

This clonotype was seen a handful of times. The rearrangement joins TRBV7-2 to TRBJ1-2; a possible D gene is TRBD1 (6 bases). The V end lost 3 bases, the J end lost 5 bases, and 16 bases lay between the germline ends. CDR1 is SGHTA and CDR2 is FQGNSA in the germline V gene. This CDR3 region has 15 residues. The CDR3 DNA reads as TGTGCCAGCAGCTTGGGGGCCGAGGGCAGATATGGCTACACCTTC. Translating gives CASSLGAEGRYGYTF.

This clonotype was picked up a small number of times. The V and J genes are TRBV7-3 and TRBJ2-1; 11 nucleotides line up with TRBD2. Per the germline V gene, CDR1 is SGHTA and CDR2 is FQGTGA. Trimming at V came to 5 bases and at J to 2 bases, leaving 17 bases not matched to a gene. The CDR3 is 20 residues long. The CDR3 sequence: CASSGPGLADLKSAYNEQFF. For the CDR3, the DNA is TGTGCCAGCAGCGGGCCGGGACTAGCGGACTTAAAATCTGCCTACAATGAGCAGTTCTTC.